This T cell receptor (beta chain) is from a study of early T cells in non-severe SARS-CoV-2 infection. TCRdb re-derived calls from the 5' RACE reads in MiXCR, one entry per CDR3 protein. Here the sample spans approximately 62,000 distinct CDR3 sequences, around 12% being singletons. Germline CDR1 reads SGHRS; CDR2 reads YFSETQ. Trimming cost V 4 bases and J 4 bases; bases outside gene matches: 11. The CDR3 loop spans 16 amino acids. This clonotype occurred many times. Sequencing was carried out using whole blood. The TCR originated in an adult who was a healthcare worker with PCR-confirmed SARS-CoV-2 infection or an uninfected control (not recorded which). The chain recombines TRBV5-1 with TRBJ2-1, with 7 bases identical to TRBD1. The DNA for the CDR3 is TGCGCCAGCAGCCCCTTCGGTGGGACAGAGTACAATGAGCAGTTCTTC. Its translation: CASSPFGGTEYNEQFF.